These T cell receptor beta chains were read from a single sample in a study of cytomegalovirus exposure and HLA in healthy donors. The table came from immunoSEQ multiplex PCR; TCRdb's copy has only in-frame clones and leaves some out. There are some 76,000 clones in the sample; around 66% occur only once, and roughly 4.5% lies in the top ten. Sequenced: PBMCs. The receptors derive from a man aged 55 to 70 in good health and CMV-seropositive. The CDR3 runs from the conserved cysteine through the conserved F or W. A D gene is named only where the DNA matches it firmly. The size field is filled for only some rows; it gives once, few, many or a size class.

TRBJ1-2 TRBV29-1 few NA TGCAGCGTTAGCCTACTACTAGGTGGCTACACCTTC CSVSLLLGGYTF
TRBJ1-2 TRBV30 NA NA TGTGCCTGGAGTCCCCGCGGTGCATTAGGCTACACCTTC CAWSPRGALGYTF
TRBJ2-7 TRBV2 few NA TGTGCCAGCAGCCGGGGTTACGAGCAGTACTTC CASSRGYEQYF
TRBJ2-1 TRBV6-5 once TRBD2 TGTGCCAGCAGAGCTAGCGGGGGATACAATGAGCAGTTCTTC CASRASGGYNEQFF
TRBJ2-5 TRBV7-3 NA NA TGTGCCAGCAGCTTACAGTTCCAAGAGACCCAGTACTTC CASSLQFQETQYF
TRBJ2-3 TRBV7-3 NA NA TGTGCCAGCAGCTCCCTAGGGGGGGACTCAGATACGCAGTATTTT CASSSLGGDSDTQYF
TRBJ2-7 TRBV11-2 few NA TGTGCCAGCAGCTTAGTCGAGGGCTACGAGCAGTACTTC CASSLVEGYEQYF
TRBJ1-1 TRBV7-8 once NA TGTGCCAGCAGCTTATTTTTCAGTGGCGGCACTGAAGCTTTCTTT CASSLFFSGGTEAFF
TRBJ1-5 TRBV6-5 once NA TGTGCCAGCAGTCCACTCACGGGGAACAATCAGCCCCAGCATTTT CASSPLTGNNQPQHF
TRBJ2-5 TRBV27 once NA TGTGCCAGCAGTTTTCGGGGGACCAAAGAGACCCAGTACTTC CASSFRGTKETQYF
TRBJ1-1 TRBV5-5 NA NA TGTGCCAGCAGCCTCCTAGCTGTGAACACTGAAGCTTTCTTT CASSLLAVNTEAFF
TRBJ2-1 TRBV7-9 NA TRBD2 TGTGCCAGCAGGGGACTAGCGGGATACAATGAGCAGTTCTTC CASRGLAGYNEQFF
TRBJ1-1 TRBV7-6 NA NA TGTGCCAGCAGCTTAGGACCAGGGGTGTTGACTGACACTGAAGCTTTCTTT CASSLGPGVLTDTEAFF
TRBJ1-2 TRBV7-2 few TRBD1 TGTGCCAGCAGCTTGGGGCAGGGGGAGGGCTACACCTTC CASSLGQGEGYTF
TRBJ2-2 TRBV28 once TRBD2 TGTGCCAGCAGCCCTCCTCGGGGGGCCGGGGAGCTGTTTTTT CASSPPRGAGELFF
TRBJ2-7 TRBV10-3 few NA TGTGCCATCAGTGAGTCTATCGGTTCCCTCTACGAGCAGTACTTC CAISESIGSLYEQYF
TRBJ2-7 TRBV11-2 NA TRBD2 TGTGCCAGCAGCTTAGTGCGGGGGGAAACCTACGAGCAGTACTTC CASSLVRGETYEQYF
TRBJ2-7 TRBV28 NA NA TGTGCCAGCAGTTTAGGAGGCTACGAGCAGTACTTC CASSLGGYEQYF
TRBJ1-1 TRBV15 NA TRBD1 TGTGCCACCAGCTATCCCGACAGGGAGAACACTGAAGCTTTCTTT CATSYPDRENTEAFF
TRBJ2-3 TRBV5-1 NA TRBD2 TGCGCCAGCAGCCTAGCGGGAGGGAGCTTGGGAGATACGCAGTATTTT CASSLAGGSLGDTQYF
TRBJ1-5 TRBV4-1 NA TRBD1 TGCGCCAGCAGCCTTCCGGGACAGGGGAATCAGCCCCAGCATTTT CASSLPGQGNQPQHF
TRBJ2-2 TRBV11-1 NA NA TGTGCCAGCAGCTTACACACAGGGCTCGGCACCGGGGAGCTGTTTTTT CASSLHTGLGTGELFF
TRBJ2-1 TRBV7-9 NA NA TGTGCCAGCAGCCCCAGAAGAAATGAGCAGTTCTTC CASSPRRNEQFF
TRBJ2-1 TRBV7-2 NA NA TGTGCCAGCAGCCTAATCGGGGATGGCTTCTACAATGAGCAGTTCTTC CASSLIGDGFYNEQFF
TRBJ2-3 TRBV5-6 NA TRBD2 TGTGCCAGCAGACTAGCGGGGGGGTTATTCACAGATACGCAGTATTTT CASRLAGGLFTDTQYF
TRBJ2-5 TRBV7-2 once NA TGTGCCAGCAGCTTAGGGTTACAGGGAGGGGTCCAAGAGACCCAGTACTTC CASSLGLQGGVQETQYF
TRBJ2-1 TRBV4-3 NA TRBD2 TGCGCCAGCAGCCAAGACGAGCGGGGGGGAGGCAATGAGCAGTTCTTC CASSQDERGGGNEQFF
TRBJ1-2 TRBV28 NA NA TGTGCCAGCAACGCTCCTAGTTATGGCTACACCTTC CASNAPSYGYTF
TRBJ1-1 TRBV28 once TRBD1 TGTGCCAGCTCTCCTCACGGGACAGCGAACACTGAAGCTTTCTTT CASSPHGTANTEAFF
TRBJ1-2 TRBV4-3 NA TRBD1 TGCGCCAGCAGCCAAACTGCGACAGGGACGGACTATGGCTACACCTTC CASSQTATGTDYGYTF
TRBJ1-1 TRBV7-9 NA TRBD1 TGTGCCAGCAGCTTTCTAACCGGGACAGGGGGACATGCTTTCTTT CASSFLTGTGGHAFF
TRBJ2-7 TRBV6-5 few NA TGTGCCAGCAGTTACCGGAAAGGGGCCTACGAGCAGTACTTC CASSYRKGAYEQYF
TRBJ2-7 TRBV27 few NA TGTGCCAGCAGTTGGGACTTCTCCTACGAGCAGTACTTC CASSWDFSYEQYF
TRBJ2-1 TRBV18 NA NA TGTGCCAGCTCACAACTAGACTATGAGCAGTTCTTC CASSQLDYEQFF
TRBJ1-2 TRBV19 NA TRBD1 TGTGCCAGCTTTTCCCAATCCGGGACAGCAGTTTCTAACTATGGCTACACCTTC CASFSQSGTAVSNYGYTF
TRBJ2-3 TRBV7-9 NA NA TGTGCCAGCAGCCCCACAGGGCTGGGAGATACGCAGTATTTT CASSPTGLGDTQYF